One sample yielded the 22 T cell receptor beta chains listed below, sequenced in a study of T cell responses to AZD1222 COVID-19 vaccine. Produced via immunoSEQ multiplex PCR; TCRdb's table is partial and in-frame only. This table holds 80,000 or so clones, 70% to 90% found once. Sequences were derived from peripheral blood, sampled on day 0 of AZD1222 vaccination. Every receptor here comes from an adult in good health.

The CDR3 nucleotides read TGTGCCAGCACAAGTTACAATGAGCAGTTCTTC. This encodes CASTSYNEQFF. This chain connects TRBV12-3 or TRBV12-4 to TRBJ2-1; D ambiguous. The CDR3 is 11 residues long. Trimming cost V 7 bases and J 4 bases, with 5 bases left between them.

The J gene is TRBJ1-5, the V gene TRBV30, with D possibly being TRBD1 (6 bases). The CDR3 loop spans 14 amino acids. Trimming took off 1 base at V and 3 bases at J, with 10 bases between the two ends. From germline, CDR1 is GTSNPN and CDR2 SVGIG (reference sequence). In DNA form, the CDR3 reads TGTGCCTGGAGTGGCGGACAGTCCAATCAGCCCCAGCATTTT. Protein sequence: CAWSGGQSNQPQHF.

CDR3 sequence (DNA): TGCGCCAGCAGCCCCGGGGGGACAGCGTATGGCTACACCTTC. It specifies CASSPGGTAYGYTF. The chain links TRBV5-1 to TRBJ1-2, with 7 bases fitting TRBD1. The CDR3 runs 14 residues. Germline V lookup: CDR1 SGHRS, CDR2 YFSETQ. The V and J ends lost 4 bases and 5 bases, in that order; junction bases with no gene match: 8. Full variable domain (rest looked up from reference TRBV5-1 and TRBJ1-2): KAGVTQTPRYLIKTRGQQVTLSCSPISGHRSVSWYQQTPGQGLQFLFEYFSETQRNKGNFPGRFSGRQFSNSRSEMNVSTLELGDSALYLCASSPGGTAYGYTFGSGTRLTVV.

The chain joins TRBV10-2 to TRBJ2-3; possibly TRBD2 for D (7 bases). Germline values: CDR1 WSHSY, CDR2 SAAADI. The CDR3 spans 14 residues. V lost 0 bases, J lost 5 bases, and 9 bases lay in between. The CDR3 DNA sequence: TGCGCCAGCAGTGAGTCGAGGGGGGGAGATACGCAGTATTTT. Its translation is CASSESRGGDTQYF.

V is TRBV29-1 and J is TRBJ1-3, with a weak D call TRBD1 (5 bases). Germline V CDR1 and CDR2: SQVTM, ANQGSEA. The CDR3 has 15 residues. Trimming removed 4 bases at V and 4 bases at J, with 17 bases between. CDR3 nucleotides: TGCAGCGTTGCCGGGACCTCAAAAGAAGGAAACACCATATATTTT. It encodes CSVAGTSKEGNTIYF.

V and J are TRBV5-1 and TRBJ1-2; unclear D gene. In germline, CDR1 is SGHRS, CDR2 YFSETQ. Trimming shortened V by 2 bases and J by 0 bases, and 11 bases separated the two germline ends. This CDR3 contains 15 residues. The DNA of the CDR3 is TGCGCCAGCAGCTTAGTGGAGGAAGCTAACTATGGCTACACCTTC. Protein product: CASSLVEEANYGYTF.

A single count supports this clone. The chain employs TRBV2 and TRBJ2-5, with 9 bases lining up with TRBD2. The CDR3 loop spans 14 amino acids. V was pared by 4 bases and J by 2 bases, with 2 bases of the junction left unmatched. Germline V gene lookup returns CDR1 SNHLY and CDR2 FYNNEI. The CDR3 coding sequence is TGTGCCAGCAGTGGGACTAGCGCACAAGAGACCCAGTACTTC. Translated: CASSGTSAQETQYF.

The V and J genes are TRBV5-3 and TRBJ1-1; the D gene is possibly TRBD1 (5 bases). TRBV5-3 is identified as an open reading frame with a role that is uncertain. The CDR3 is 19 amino acids. Trimming took 0 bases from V and 5 from J, leaving 26 bases between them. CDR3 sequence (DNA): TGTGCCAGAAGCTTGGCATGTTCAGGCAGGGCAAGCTCTCGGACTGAAGCTTTCTTT. Protein sequence: CARSLACSGRASSRTEAFF.

This chain joins TRBV4-3 and TRBJ1-2, with unresolved D. CDR1 and CDR2 from the germline V gene are LGHNA and YSLEER. This CDR3 has 13 residues. The ends were cut back, 0 bases at V and 8 bases at J, with 10 bases in the middle. In nucleotides, the CDR3 is TGCGCCAGCAGCCAAGATTTGGACCGCGGCTACACCTTC. This translates into CASSQDLDRGYTF.

The V and J genes are TRBV3-1 (or the pseudogene TRBV3-2) and TRBJ1-2; D is uncertain. CDR1 is LGHDT and CDR2 is YNNKEL in the germline V gene (reference sequence). With 4 bases removed from V and 5 bases from J, the gap between germline ends came to 14 bases. The CDR3 length is 14 residues. The CDR3 spells CASSLRTATYGYTF. The CDR3 nucleotides are TGTGCCAGCAGCCTGAGGACGGCTACTTATGGCTACACCTTC.

J is TRBJ2-1 and V is TRBV30, with 8 bases fitting TRBD2. Germline V gene lookup returns CDR1 GTSNPN and CDR2 SVGIG (reference sequence). V lost 2 bases to trimming and J lost 8 bases; unmatched junction nucleotides: 5. The CDR3 is 13 residues long. The CDR3 bases are TGTGCCTGGAGTCCGACTAGCGTGCATGAGCAGTTCTTC. As protein: CAWSPTSVHEQFF.

V gene TRBV11-2 combines with J gene TRBJ1-1; D is ambiguous. There are 14 residues in the CDR3. From germline, CDR1 is SGHAT and CDR2 FQNNGV. With 1 base removed from V and 7 bases from J, the gap between germline ends came to 13 bases. The CDR3 DNA follows: TGTGCCAGCAGCTTAGTGAGGAACCCTTATGAAGCTTTCTTT. It translates to CASSLVRNPYEAFF.

In the case of this clone: This CDR3 is also generated by other DNA sequences in the sample. This chain uses TRBV9 with TRBJ2-2; no reliable D call. V lost 2 bases and J lost 2, with 1 base in between. The CDR3 covers 12 residues. Germline V gene sequence: CDR1 SGDLS, CDR2 YYNGEE. Here the CDR3 reads CASSVNTGELFF. In DNA form, the CDR3 reads TGTGCCAGCAGCGTCAACACCGGGGAGCTGTTTTTT.

The J gene is TRBJ1-1, the V gene TRBV2; 8 bases are shared with TRBD1. This CDR3 is built from 15 residues. CDR1 and CDR2 from the germline V gene are SNHLY and FYNNEI. V shed 5 bases and J 3 bases; nucleotides not matched to a gene: 8. CDR3 region: CASSRPQGAYTEAFF. CDR3 nucleotide sequence: TGTGCCAGCAGTAGGCCCCAGGGGGCCTACACTGAAGCTTTCTTT.

This clone appeared a single time. The chain couples TRBV6-5 to TRBJ2-7, with TRBD1 matching over 8 bases. V trimming: 0 bases; J trimming: 5 bases; junction bases outside the gene matches: 9. Germline loops: CDR1 MNHEY, CDR2 SVGAGI. The CDR3 contains 16 residues. The DNA for the CDR3 is TGTGCCAGCAGTTACTCGGGTCAGGGGGCGGTCCACGAGCAGTACTTC. Translating gives CASSYSGQGAVHEQYF.

V usage is TRBV27 and J usage is TRBJ1-1; D perhaps matches TRBD1 (6 bases). With 11 bases removed from V and 3 bases from J, the gap between germline ends came to 10 bases. Germline CDR1 is MNHEY and CDR2 is SMNVEV (reference sequence). The CDR3 sequence is 11 residues long. CDR3 coding DNA: TGTGCCTCACAGGGAGACACTGAAGCTTTCTTT. This sequence encodes CASQGDTEAFF.

V is TRBV20-1 and J is TRBJ1-2; D unresolved. The germline V gene encodes CDR1 DFQATT and CDR2 SNEGSKA (reference sequence). CDR3 length: 13 residues. V gave up 3 bases and J gave up 5 bases, with 13 bases separating them. The CDR3 protein is CSASYSGVYGYTF. The CDR3 DNA sequence: TGCAGTGCTAGTTATTCTGGAGTTTATGGCTACACCTTC.

CDR3 in amino acids: CASSLYGTGAQPQHF. The CDR3 DNA follows: TGTGCCAGCAGTTTATACGGGACAGGGGCTCAGCCCCAGCATTTT. The V and J genes are TRBV27 and TRBJ1-5; 10 bases fit TRBD1. CDR3 length equals 15 residues. Germline CDR1 reads MNHEY; CDR2 reads SMNVEV (reference sequence). After removal of 1 base from V and 6 bases from J, the junction contained 3 bases not matched to a gene.

Turning to this clone: The sample carries other DNA sequences with the same CDR3. The V and J genes are TRBV7-9 and TRBJ1-4; D is possibly TRBD1 (5 bases). Trimming removed 1 base from V and 4 bases from J, with 7 bases in between. Germline V CDR1 and CDR2: SEHNR, FQNEAQ (reference sequence). The CDR3 has 14 amino acids. Here the CDR3 reads CASSLGQGNEKLFF. The CDR3 DNA reads TGTGCCAGCAGCTTAGGCCAGGGTAATGAAAAACTGTTTTTT.

The rearrangement joins TRBV4-3 to TRBJ2-2; D is possibly TRBD2 (6 bases). Germline V CDR1 and CDR2: LGHNA, YSLEER. The CDR3 length is 14 residues. The germline V and J ends were trimmed by 3 bases and 7 bases, with 12 bases remaining between them. The CDR3 spells CASSHRRGFGELFF. The DNA of the CDR3 is TGCGCCAGCAGCCACAGACGGGGGTTCGGGGAGCTGTTTTTT.

V is TRBV19 and J is TRBJ1-6; a possible D gene is TRBD1 (6 bases). The germline gives CDR1 LNHDA, CDR2 SQIVND (reference sequence). This CDR3 is built from 15 residues. The V end was cut by 6 bases, the J end by 5 bases, with 14 bases between. DNA of the CDR3: TGTGCCAGTAGAAGTTGGACAGCTAATAATTCACCCCTCCACTTT. Amino acid sequence: CASRSWTANNSPLHF.

This clone was seen just once. The V gene is TRBV4-3, the J gene TRBJ1-1; D might be TRBD1 (5 bases). This CDR3 comprises 15 residues. V lost 1 base and J 2 bases, leaving 11 bases between the germline ends. The germline V gene has CDR1 LGHNA and CDR2 YSLEER. This chain's CDR3 is CASSQAEGRNTEAFF. The CDR3 bases are TGCGCCAGCAGCCAAGCTGAGGGGCGAAACACTGAAGCTTTCTTT.